This TCR beta chain came from a study of Ad26.COV2.S vaccination and SARS-CoV-2 variants. For the study at large: Vaccine-arm donor from the placebo-controlled COV1001 Ad26.COV2.S trial.

Treatment here: roughly 18 received Ad26.COV2.S at low or high dose, single or two shots; about five received placebo; per-sample allocation not given. Samples analyzed were those drawn on day 63 after the first vaccine or placebo injection. Whoever gave the sample was an adult aged 18-55 years in Boston. Some clones are missing from TCRdb's copy, which holds only in-frame ones; the method was immunoSEQ multiplex PCR. The table records 400,000 to 500,000 clones, 89% of them present only once. The sequence came from a person aged 18-60 years who received the Ad26.COV2.S COVID-19 vaccine or a placebo. The source material was peripheral blood, sampled in a trial of Ad26.COV2.S vaccine versus placebo.

The CDR3 bases are TGCGCCAGCAGCTTGGGAGGGTGGAGCGGGAGTTACGAGCAGTACTTC. It translates to CASSLGGWSGSYEQYF. The chain links TRBV5-1 to TRBJ2-7, with 8 bases lining up with TRBD2. Per the germline V gene, CDR1 is SGHRS and CDR2 is YFSETQ. This CDR3 has 16 residues. V lost 0 bases to trimming and J lost 4 bases; unmatched junction nucleotides: 9.